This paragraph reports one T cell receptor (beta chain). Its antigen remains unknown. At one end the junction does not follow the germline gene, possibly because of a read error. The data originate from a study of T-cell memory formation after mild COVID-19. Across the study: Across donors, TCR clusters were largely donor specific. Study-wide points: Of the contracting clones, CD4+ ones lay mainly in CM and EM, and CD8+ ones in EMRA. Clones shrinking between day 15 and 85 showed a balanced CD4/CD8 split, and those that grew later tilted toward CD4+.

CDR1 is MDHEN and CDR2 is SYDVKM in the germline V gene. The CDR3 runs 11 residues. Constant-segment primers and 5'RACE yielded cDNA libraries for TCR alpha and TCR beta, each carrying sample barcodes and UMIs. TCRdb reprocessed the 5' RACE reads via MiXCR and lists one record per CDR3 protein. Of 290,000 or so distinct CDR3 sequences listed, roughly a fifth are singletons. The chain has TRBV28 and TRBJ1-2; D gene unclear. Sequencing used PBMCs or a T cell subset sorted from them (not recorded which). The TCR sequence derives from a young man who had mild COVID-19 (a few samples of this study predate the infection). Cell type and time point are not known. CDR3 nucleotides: TGTGCCAGAAGTTGGGGTTTCGGCTACACCTTC. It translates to CARSWGFGYTF.